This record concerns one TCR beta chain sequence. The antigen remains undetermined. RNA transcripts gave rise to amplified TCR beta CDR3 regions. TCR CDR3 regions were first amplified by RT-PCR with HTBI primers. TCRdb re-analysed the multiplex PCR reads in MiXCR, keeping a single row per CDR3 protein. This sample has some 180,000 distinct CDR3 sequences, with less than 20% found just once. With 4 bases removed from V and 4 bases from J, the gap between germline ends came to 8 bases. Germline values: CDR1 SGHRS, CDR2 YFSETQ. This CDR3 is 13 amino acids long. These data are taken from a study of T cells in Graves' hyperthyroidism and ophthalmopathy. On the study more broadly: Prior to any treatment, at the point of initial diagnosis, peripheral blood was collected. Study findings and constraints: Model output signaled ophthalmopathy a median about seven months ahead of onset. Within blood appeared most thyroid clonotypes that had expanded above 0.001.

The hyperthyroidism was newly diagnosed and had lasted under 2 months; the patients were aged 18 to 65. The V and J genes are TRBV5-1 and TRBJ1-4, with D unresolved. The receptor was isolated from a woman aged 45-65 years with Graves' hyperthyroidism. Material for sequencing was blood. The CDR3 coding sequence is TGCGCCAGCAGCCCGGGTTTTAATGAAAAACTGTTTTTT. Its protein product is CASSPGFNEKLFF.